This T cell receptor beta chain stems from a study of T-cell reconstitution after alpha-beta-depleted transplantation in children. This CDR3 has 15 amino acids. Trimming cost V 5 bases and J 1 base; bases outside gene matches: 7. TCRbeta library construction was performed incorporating unique molecular identifiers. TCRdb re-called the PCR reads with MiXCR, one entry per CDR3 protein. The sample holds fewer than 550,000 distinct CDR3 sequences, roughly 11% seen once. Study conclusions and caveats: Surviving recipient T cells and thymic progenitors produced the high day-60 TCRbeta diversity seen in some patients. Approximately two months post-transplant, alpha-beta T cells reportedly originated from several hundred expanded graft clones. One year after transplant, T-cell counts and diversity came mostly from newly produced T cells.

On this clonotype itself: As yet, its antigen is unknown.

The chain uses TRBV12-3 or TRBV12-4 and TRBJ2-5, with TRBD2 matching over 7 bases. Sequenced material: PBMCs, mostly from graft donor cells, taken 180 days after TCRalphabeta/CD19-depleted stem cell transplant. The clonotype originates from a female patient aged 2 to 10 who had a stem cell transplant for aplastic anemia, so the T cells may come from the graft donor. In nucleotides, the CDR3 is TGTGCCAGCAGTCGGAAGTCTAGCGGCCAAGAGACCCAGTACTTC. The encoded protein is CASSRKSSGQETQYF.